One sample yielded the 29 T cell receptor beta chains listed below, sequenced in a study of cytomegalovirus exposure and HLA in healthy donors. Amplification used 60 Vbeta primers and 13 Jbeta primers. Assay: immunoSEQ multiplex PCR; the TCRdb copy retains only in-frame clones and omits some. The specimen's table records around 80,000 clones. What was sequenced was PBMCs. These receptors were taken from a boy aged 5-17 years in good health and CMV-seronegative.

The CDR3 here is CASSPGTGGFYEQYF. The CDR3, as DNA: TGTGCCAGCTCACCAGGCACAGGGGGCTTCTACGAGCAGTACTTC. The chain uses TRBV18 and TRBJ2-7; TRBD1 agrees at 9 bases. The CDR3 length is 15 residues. The ends lost 2 bases at V and 3 bases at J; junction bases unmatched: 5. Germline CDR1 and CDR2: KGHSH and LQKENI.

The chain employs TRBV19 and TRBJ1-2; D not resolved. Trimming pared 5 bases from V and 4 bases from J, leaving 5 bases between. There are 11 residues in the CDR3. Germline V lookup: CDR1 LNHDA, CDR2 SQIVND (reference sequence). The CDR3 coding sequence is TGTGCCAGTAGTTCTAGCTATGGCTACACCTTC. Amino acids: CASSSSYGYTF.

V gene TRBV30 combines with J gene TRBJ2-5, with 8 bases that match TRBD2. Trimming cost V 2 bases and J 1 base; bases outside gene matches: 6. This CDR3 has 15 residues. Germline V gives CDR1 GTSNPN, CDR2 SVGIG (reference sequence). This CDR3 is CAWSFAGGPQETQYF. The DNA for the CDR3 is TGTGCCTGGAGTTTTGCGGGGGGTCCCCAAGAGACCCAGTACTTC.

The CDR3: CASSPLSGAAQEAFF. In DNA, the CDR3 is TGTGCCAGCTCACCACTGTCTGGAGCGGCGCAGGAAGCTTTCTTT. This chain joins TRBV18 and TRBJ1-1; D unresolved. Per germline, CDR1 KGHSH and CDR2 LQKENI. The CDR3 consists of 15 residues. Between the trimmed V and J ends, which lost 1 base and 8 bases, there was a span of 17 bases.

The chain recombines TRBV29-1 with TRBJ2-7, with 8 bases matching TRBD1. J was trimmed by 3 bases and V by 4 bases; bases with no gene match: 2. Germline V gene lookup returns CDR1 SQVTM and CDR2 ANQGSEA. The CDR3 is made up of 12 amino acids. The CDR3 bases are TGCAGCGTTGCTGACAGGGGCTACGAGCAGTACTTC. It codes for CSVADRGYEQYF.

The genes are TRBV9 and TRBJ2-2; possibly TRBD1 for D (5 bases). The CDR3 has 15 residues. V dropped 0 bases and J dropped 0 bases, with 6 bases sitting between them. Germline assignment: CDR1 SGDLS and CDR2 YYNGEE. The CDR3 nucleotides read TGTGCCAGCAGCGTAGAAGGGGCGAACACCGGGGAGCTGTTTTTT. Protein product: CASSVEGANTGELFF.

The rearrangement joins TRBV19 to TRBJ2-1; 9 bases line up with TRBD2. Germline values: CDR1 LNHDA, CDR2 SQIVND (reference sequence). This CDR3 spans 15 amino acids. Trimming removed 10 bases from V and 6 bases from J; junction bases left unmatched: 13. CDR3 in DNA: TGTGCCACCACCTTGCGGGAGGGCCATTTCAATGAGCAGTTCTTC. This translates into CATTLREGHFNEQFF.

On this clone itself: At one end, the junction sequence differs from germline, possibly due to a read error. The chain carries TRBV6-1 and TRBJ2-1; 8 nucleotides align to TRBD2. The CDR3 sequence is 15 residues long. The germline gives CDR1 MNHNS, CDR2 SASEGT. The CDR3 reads CASSEVSGSYYEQFF. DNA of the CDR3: TGTGCCAGCAGTGAAGTAAGCGGGAGCTACTATGAGCAGTTCTTC.

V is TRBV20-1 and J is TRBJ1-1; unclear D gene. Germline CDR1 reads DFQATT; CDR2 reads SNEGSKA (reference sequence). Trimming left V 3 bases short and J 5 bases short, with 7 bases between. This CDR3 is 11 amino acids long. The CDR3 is CSASRGTEAFF. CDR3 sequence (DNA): TGCAGTGCTAGCCGGGGTACTGAAGCTTTCTTT.

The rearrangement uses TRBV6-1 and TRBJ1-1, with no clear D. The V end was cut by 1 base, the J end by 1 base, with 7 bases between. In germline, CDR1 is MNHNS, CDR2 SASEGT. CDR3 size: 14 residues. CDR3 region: CASSEGLENTEAFF. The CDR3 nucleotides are TGTGCCAGCAGTGAAGGCTTAGAGAACACTGAAGCTTTCTTT.

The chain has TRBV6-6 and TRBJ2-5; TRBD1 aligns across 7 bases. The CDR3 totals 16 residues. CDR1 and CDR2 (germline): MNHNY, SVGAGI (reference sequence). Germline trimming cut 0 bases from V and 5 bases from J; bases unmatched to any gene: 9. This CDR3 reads CASSYSRHRGSETQYF. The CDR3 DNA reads TGTGCCAGCAGTTACTCGAGGCACAGGGGATCGGAGACCCAGTACTTC.

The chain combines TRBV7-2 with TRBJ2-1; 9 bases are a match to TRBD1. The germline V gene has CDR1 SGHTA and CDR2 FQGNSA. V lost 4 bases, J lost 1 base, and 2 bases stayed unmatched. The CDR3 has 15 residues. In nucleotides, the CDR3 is TGTGCCAGCAGCTCGACAGGGGGGTCCTACAATGAGCAGTTCTTC. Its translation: CASSSTGGSYNEQFF.

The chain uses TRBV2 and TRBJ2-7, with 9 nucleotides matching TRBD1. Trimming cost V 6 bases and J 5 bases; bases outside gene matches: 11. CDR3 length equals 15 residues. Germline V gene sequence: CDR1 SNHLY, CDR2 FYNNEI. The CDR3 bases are TGTGCCAGCAGCGCGGGACAGGGTAATTTAGACGAGCAGTACTTC. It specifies CASSAGQGNLDEQYF.

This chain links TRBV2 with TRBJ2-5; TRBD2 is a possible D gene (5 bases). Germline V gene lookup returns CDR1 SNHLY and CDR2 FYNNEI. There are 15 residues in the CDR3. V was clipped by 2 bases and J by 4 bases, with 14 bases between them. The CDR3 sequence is CASSEKFGLVETQYF. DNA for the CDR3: TGTGCCAGCAGTGAAAAGTTCGGACTGGTAGAGACCCAGTACTTC.

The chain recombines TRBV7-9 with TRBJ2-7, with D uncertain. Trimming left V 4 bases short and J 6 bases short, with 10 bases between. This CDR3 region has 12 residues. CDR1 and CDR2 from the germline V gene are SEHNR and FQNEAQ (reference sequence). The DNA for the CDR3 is TGTGCCAGCAGCTCTAGTTTCGGCGAGCAGTACTTC. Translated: CASSSSFGEQYF.

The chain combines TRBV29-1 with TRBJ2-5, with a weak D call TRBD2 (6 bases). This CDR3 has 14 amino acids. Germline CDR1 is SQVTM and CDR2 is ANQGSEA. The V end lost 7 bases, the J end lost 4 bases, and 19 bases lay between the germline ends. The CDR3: CSADPRDGRETQYF. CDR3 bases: TGCAGCGCCGACCCCCGGGACGGGAGAGAGACCCAGTACTTC. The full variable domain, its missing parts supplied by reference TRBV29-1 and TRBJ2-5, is SAVISQKPSRDICQRGTSLTIQCQVDSQVTMMFWYRQQPGQSLTLIATANQGSEATYESGFVIDKFPISRPNLTFSTLTVSNMSPEDSSIYLCSADPRDGRETQYFGPGTRLLVL.

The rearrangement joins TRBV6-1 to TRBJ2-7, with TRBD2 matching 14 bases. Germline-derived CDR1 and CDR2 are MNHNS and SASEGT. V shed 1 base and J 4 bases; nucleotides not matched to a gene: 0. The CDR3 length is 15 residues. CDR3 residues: CASSEGLAGGYEQYF. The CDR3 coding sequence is TGTGCCAGCAGTGAAGGACTAGCGGGGGGGTACGAGCAGTACTTC.

CDR3 in amino acids: CASSLEDSSFTEAFF. DNA of the CDR3: TGTGCCAGCAGCTTAGAGGACAGTTCATTCACTGAAGCTTTCTTT. The rearrangement uses TRBV7-9 and TRBJ1-1, with D perhaps matching TRBD1 (6 bases). Germline CDR1 SEHNR, CDR2 FQNEAQ (reference sequence). The ends were cut back, 1 base at V and 4 bases at J, with 13 bases in the middle. CDR3 length: 15 amino acids. Supplemented by reference TRBV7-9 and TRBJ1-1, the full variable domain reads DTGVSQNPRHKITKRGQNVTFRCDPISEHNRLYWYRQTLGQGPEFLTYFQNEAQLEKSRLLSDRFSAERPKGSFSTLEIQRTEQGDSAMYLCASSLEDSSFTEAFFGQGTRLTVV.

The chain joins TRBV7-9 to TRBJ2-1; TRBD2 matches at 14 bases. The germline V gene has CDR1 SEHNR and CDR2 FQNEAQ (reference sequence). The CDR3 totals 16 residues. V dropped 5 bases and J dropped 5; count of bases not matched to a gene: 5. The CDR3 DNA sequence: TGTGCCAGCAGCAGCGGACTAGCGGGGGGCGACAATGAGCAGTTCTTC. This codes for CASSSGLAGGDNEQFF.

This CDR3 reads CAWSVLGGETQYF. CDR3 nucleotides: TGTGCCTGGAGTGTACTAGGGGGAGAGACCCAGTACTTC. The chain is built from TRBV30 and TRBJ2-5, with D perhaps matching TRBD1 (6 bases). V shed 0 bases and J shed 4 bases, with 9 bases lying between them. This CDR3 is 13 amino acids long. Germline V gene lookup returns CDR1 GTSNPN and CDR2 SVGIG (reference sequence).

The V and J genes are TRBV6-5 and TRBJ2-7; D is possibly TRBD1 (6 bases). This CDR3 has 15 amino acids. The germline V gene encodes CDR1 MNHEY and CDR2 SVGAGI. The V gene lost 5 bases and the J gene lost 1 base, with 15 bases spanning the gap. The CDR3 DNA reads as TGTGCCAGCAGTCGGGGACACACTACATCCTACGAGCAGTACTTC. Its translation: CASSRGHTTSYEQYF.

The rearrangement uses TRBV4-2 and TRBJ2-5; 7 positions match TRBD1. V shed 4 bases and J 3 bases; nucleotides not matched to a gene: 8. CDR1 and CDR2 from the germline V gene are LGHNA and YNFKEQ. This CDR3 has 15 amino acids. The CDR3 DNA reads TGTGCCAGCAGCCGTGATTTTGGGACAGAAGAGACCCAGTACTTC. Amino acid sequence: CASSRDFGTEETQYF.

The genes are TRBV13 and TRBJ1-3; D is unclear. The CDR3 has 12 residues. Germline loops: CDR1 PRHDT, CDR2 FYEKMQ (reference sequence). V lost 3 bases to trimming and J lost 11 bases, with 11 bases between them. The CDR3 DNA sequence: TGTGCCAGCAGCTTGCCGATGGGAGCCATATATTTT. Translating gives CASSLPMGAIYF.

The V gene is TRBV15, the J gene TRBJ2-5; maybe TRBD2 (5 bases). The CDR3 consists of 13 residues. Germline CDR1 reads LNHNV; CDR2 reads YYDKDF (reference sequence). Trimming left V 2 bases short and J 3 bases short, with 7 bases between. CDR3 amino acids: CATSRSREETQYF. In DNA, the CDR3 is TGTGCCACCAGCAGATCGAGGGAAGAGACCCAGTACTTC. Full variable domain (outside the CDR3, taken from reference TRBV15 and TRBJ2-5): DAMVIQNPRYQVTQFGKPVTLSCSQTLNHNVMYWYQQKSSQAPKLLFHYYDKDFNNEADTPDNFQSRRPNTSFCFLDIRSPGLGDTAMYLCATSRSREETQYFGPGTRLLVL.

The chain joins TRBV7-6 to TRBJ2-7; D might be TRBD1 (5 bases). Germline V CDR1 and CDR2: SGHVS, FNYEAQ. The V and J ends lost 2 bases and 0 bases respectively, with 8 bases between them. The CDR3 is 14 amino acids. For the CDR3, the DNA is TGTGCCAGCAGCTTATTGACAGCCTCCTACGAGCAGTACTTC. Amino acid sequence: CASSLLTASYEQYF.

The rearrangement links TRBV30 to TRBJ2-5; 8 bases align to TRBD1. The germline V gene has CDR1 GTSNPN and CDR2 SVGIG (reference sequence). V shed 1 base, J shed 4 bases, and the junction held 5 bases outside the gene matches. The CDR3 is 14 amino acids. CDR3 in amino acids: CAWSGTGGAETQYF. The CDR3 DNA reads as TGTGCCTGGAGTGGCACAGGGGGTGCAGAGACCCAGTACTTC.

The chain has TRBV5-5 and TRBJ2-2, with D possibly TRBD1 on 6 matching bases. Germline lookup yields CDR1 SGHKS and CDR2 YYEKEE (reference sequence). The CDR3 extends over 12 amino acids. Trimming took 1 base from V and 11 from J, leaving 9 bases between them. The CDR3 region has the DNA TGTGCCAGCAGCTTGAGCAGGGGCGAGCTGTTTTTT. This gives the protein CASSLSRGELFF.

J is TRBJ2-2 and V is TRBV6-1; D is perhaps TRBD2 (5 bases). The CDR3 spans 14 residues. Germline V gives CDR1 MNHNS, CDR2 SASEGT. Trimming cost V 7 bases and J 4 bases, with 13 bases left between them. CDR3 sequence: CASTVIEGTGELFF. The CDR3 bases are TGTGCCAGCACCGTGATAGAGGGCACCGGGGAGCTGTTTTTT.

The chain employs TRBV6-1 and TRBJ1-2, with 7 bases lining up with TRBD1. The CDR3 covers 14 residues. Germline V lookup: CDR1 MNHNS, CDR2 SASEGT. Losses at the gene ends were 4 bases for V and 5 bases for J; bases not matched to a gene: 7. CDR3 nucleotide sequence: TGTGCCAGCAGTGGGGACAGCCTCGGTTATGGCTACACCTTC. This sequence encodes CASSGDSLGYGYTF.